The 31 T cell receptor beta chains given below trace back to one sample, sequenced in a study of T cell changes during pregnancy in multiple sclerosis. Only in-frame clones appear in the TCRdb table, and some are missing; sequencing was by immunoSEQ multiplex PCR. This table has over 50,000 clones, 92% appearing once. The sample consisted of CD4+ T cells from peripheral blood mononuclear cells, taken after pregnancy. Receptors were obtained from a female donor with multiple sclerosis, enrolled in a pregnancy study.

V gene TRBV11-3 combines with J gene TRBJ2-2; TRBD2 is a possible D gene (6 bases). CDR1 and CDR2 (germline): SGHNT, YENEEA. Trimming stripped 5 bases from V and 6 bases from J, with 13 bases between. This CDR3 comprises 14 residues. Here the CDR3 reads CASSPRLGSGELFF. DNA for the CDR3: TGTGCCAGCAGCCCCCGACTAGGATCCGGGGAGCTGTTTTTT.

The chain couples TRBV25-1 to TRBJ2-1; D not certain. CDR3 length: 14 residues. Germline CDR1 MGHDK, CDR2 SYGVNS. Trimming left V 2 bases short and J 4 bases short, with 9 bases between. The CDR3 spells CASSEDIGYNEQFF. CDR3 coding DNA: TGTGCCAGCAGTGAAGATATCGGGTACAATGAGCAGTTCTTC.

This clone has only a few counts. CDR3 nucleotide sequence: TGTGCCAGCAGAGGCAGCGGGGCCGGCACAGATACGCAGTATTTT. This gives the protein CASRGSGAGTDTQYF. The chain has TRBV2 and TRBJ2-3; TRBD2 agrees at 7 bases. This CDR3 spans 15 amino acids. J gave up 1 base and V 6 bases, and 7 bases lay outside the gene matches. Per germline, CDR1 SNHLY and CDR2 FYNNEI.

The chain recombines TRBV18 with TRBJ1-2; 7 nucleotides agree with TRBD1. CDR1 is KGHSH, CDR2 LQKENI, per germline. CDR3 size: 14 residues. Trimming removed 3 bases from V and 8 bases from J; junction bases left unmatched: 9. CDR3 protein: CASSPFVGGDGYTF. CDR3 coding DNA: TGTGCCAGCTCACCTTTTGTAGGGGGCGACGGCTACACCTTC.

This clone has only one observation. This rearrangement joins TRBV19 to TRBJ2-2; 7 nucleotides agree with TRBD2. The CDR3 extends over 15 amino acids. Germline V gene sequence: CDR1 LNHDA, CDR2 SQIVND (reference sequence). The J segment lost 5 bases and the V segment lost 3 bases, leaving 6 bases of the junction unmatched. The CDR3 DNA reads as TGTGCCAGTAGTATCCCGGGGGGAGAGACCGGGGAGCTGTTTTTT. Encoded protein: CASSIPGGETGELFF. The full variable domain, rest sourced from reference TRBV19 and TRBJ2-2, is DGGITQSPKYLFRKEGQNVTLSCEQNLNHDAMYWYRQDPGQGLRLIYYSQIVNDFQKGDIAEGYSVSREKKESFPLTVTSAQKNPTAFYLCASSIPGGETGELFFGEGSRLTVL.

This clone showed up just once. In DNA, the CDR3 is TGTGCCAGCAGCCCAACTAGCAAGCCAATTAACACCGGGGAGCTGTTTTTT. Translating gives CASSPTSKPINTGELFF. The J gene is TRBJ2-2, the V gene TRBV9, with a possible D match to TRBD2 (6 bases). The CDR3 loop spans 17 amino acids. V lost 4 bases and J 2 bases, leaving 18 bases between the germline ends. Looked up from germline, CDR1 is SGDLS and CDR2 is YYNGEE.

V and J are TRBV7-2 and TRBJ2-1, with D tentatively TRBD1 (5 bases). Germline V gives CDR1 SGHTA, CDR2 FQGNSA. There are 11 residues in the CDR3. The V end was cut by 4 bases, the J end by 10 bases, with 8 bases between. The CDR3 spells CASSSPGEQFF. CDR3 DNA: TGTGCCAGCAGCTCCCCAGGGGAGCAGTTCTTC.

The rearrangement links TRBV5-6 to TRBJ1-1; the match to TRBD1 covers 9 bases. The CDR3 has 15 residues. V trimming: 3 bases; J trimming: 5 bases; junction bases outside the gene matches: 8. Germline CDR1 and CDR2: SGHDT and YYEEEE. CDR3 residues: CASSWGTGSWTEAFF. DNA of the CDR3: TGTGCCAGCAGCTGGGGGACAGGGAGTTGGACTGAAGCTTTCTTT.

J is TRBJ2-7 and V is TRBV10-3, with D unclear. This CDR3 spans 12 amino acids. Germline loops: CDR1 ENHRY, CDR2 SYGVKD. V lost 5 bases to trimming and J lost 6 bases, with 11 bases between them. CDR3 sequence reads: CAISRIQLEQYF. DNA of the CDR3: TGTGCCATCAGTAGAATCCAACTCGAGCAGTACTTC.

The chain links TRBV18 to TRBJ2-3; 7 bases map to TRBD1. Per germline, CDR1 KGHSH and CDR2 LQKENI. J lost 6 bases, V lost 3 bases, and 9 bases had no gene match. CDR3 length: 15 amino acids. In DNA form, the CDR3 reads TGTGCCAGCTCACCGTACAGAACAGGGGTGGATACGCAGTATTTT. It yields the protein CASSPYRTGVDTQYF.

Written as DNA, the CDR3 is TGCGCCAGCAGTCAATCACCGGGACTAGCGGGAGTTGCCTACGAGCAGTACTTC. It yields the protein CASSQSPGLAGVAYEQYF. The genes are TRBV23-1 and TRBJ2-7, with 14 bases identical to TRBD2. TRBV23-1 is flagged as an ORF with uncertain function. V was clipped by 0 bases and J by 2 bases; unmatched bases: 6. CDR3 length: 18 amino acids.

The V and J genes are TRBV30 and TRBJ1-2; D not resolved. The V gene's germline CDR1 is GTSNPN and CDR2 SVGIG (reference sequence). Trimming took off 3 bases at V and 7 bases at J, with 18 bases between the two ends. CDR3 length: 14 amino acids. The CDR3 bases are TGTGCCTGGAGAAACGGTGGAGGTGCGAGTGGCTACACCTTC. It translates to CAWRNGGGASGYTF.

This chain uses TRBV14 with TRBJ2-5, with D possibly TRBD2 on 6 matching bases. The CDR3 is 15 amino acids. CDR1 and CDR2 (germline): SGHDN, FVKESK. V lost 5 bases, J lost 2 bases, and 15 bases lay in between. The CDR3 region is CASSMFSGIQETQYF. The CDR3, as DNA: TGTGCCAGCAGCATGTTTAGCGGAATACAAGAGACCCAGTACTTC.

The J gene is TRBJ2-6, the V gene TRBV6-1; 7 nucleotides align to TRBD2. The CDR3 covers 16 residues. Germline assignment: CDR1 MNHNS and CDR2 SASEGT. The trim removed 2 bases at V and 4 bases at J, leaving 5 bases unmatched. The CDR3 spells CASSEWGGDGANVLTF. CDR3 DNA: TGTGCCAGCAGTGAATGGGGGGGGGACGGGGCCAACGTCCTGACTTTC.

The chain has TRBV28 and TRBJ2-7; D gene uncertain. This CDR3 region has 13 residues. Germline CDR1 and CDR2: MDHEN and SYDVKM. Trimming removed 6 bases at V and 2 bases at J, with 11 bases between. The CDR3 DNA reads TGTGCCAGCAGGGCAGGCAAAGCCTACGAGCAGTACTTC. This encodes CASRAGKAYEQYF. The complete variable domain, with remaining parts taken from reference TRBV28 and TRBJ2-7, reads DVKVTQSSRYLVKRTGEKVFLECVQDMDHENMFWYRQDPGLGLRLIYFSYDVKMKEKGDIPEGYSVSREKKERFSLILESASTNQTSMYLCASRAGKAYEQYFGPGTRLTVT.

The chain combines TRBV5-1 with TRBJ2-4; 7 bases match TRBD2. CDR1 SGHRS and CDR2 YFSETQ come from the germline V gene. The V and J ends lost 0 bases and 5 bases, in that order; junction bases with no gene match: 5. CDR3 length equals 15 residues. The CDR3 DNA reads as TGCGCCAGCAGCTTGGTTGGGACTATGCAAAACATTCAGTACTTC. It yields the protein CASSLVGTMQNIQYF.

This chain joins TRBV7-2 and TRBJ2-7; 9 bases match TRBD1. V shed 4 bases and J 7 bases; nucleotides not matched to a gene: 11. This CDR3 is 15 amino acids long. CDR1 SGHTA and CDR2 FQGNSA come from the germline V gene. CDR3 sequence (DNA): TGTGCCAGCAGCTCCCGGGACAGGGCCTCAAGGGAGCAGTACTTC. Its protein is CASSSRDRASREQYF.

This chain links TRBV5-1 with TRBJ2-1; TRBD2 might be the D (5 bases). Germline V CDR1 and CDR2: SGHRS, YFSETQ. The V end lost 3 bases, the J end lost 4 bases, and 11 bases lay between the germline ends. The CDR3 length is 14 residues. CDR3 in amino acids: CASSWASRYNEQFF. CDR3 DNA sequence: TGCGCCAGCAGCTGGGCTAGCCGATACAATGAGCAGTTCTTC.

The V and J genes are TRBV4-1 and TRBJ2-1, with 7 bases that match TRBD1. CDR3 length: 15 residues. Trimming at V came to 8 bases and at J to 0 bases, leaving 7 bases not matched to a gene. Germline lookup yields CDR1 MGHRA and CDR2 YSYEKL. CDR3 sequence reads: CASQTRTGSYNEQFF. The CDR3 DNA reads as TGCGCCAGCCAGACAAGGACAGGCTCCTACAATGAGCAGTTCTTC.

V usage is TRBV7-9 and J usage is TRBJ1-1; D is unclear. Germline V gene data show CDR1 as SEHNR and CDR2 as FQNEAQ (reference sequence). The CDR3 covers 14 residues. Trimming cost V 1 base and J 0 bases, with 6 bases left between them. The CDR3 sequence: CASSLGTVNTEAFF. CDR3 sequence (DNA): TGTGCCAGCAGCTTAGGTACAGTGAACACTGAAGCTTTCTTT.

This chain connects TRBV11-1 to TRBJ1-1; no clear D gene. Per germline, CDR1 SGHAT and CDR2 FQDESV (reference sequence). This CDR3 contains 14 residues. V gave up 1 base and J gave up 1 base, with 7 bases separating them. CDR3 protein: CASSLVAANTEAFF. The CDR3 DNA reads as TGTGCCAGCAGCTTAGTTGCGGCGAACACTGAAGCTTTCTTT.

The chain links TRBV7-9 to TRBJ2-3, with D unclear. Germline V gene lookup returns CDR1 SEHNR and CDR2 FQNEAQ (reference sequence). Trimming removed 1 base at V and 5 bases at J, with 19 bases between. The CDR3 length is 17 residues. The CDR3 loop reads CASSLGSGGLNLDTQYF. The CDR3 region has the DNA TGTGCCAGCAGCTTAGGGTCCGGCGGCCTCAACTTAGATACGCAGTATTTT. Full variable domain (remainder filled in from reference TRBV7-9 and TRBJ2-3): DTGVSQNPRHKITKRGQNVTFRCDPISEHNRLYWYRQTLGQGPEFLTYFQNEAQLEKSRLLSDRFSAERPKGSFSTLEIQRTEQGDSAMYLCASSLGSGGLNLDTQYFGPGTRLTVL.

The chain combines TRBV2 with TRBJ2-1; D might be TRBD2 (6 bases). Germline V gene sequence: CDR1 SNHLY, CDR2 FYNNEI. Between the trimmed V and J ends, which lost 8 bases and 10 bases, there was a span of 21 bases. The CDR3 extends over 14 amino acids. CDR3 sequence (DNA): TGTGCCAGCGCACCTGGGTCCGCGGGAAAGGAGCAGTTCTTC. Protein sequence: CASAPGSAGKEQFF.

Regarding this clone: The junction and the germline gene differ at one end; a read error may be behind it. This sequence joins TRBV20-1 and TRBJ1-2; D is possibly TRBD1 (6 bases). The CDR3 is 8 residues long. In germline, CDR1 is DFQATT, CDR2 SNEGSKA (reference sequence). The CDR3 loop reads CSALTGNF. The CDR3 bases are TGCAGTGCTCTGACAGGCAACTTC.

The CDR3 sequence: CASSSRDKFTEAFF. The DNA of the CDR3 is TGTGCCAGCAGCTCCCGGGACAAGTTCACTGAAGCTTTCTTT. The rearrangement uses TRBV27 and TRBJ1-1; the D gene is possibly TRBD1 (6 bases). CDR1 MNHEY and CDR2 SMNVEV come from the germline V gene (reference sequence). The CDR3 is 14 residues long. Between the trimmed V and J ends, which lost 6 bases and 4 bases, there was a span of 15 bases.

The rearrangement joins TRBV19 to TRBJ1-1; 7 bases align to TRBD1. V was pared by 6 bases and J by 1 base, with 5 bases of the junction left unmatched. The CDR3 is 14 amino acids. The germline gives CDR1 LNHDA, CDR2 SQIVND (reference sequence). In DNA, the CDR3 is TGTGCCAGTAGCCTTGGGACAGCGAACACTGAAGCTTTCTTT. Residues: CASSLGTANTEAFF. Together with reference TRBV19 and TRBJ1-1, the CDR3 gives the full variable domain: DGGITQSPKYLFRKEGQNVTLSCEQNLNHDAMYWYRQDPGQGLRLIYYSQIVNDFQKGDIAEGYSVSREKKESFPLTVTSAQKNPTAFYLCASSLGTANTEAFFGQGTRLTVV.

The CDR3 nucleotides read TGTGCCAGCAGCTCTCGTAGGGGACAGCTAAACACTGAAGCTTTCTTT. Protein: CASSSRRGQLNTEAFF. This chain links TRBV5-4 with TRBJ1-1; 7 nucleotides agree with TRBD1. CDR3 length: 16 amino acids. Trimming took 3 bases from V and 2 from J; bases not matched to a gene: 10. Germline V lookup: CDR1 SGHNT, CDR2 YYREEE (reference sequence).

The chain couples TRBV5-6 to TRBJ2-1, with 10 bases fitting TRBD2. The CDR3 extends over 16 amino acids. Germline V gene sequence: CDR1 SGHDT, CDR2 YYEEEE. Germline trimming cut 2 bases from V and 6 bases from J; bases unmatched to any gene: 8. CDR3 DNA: TGTGCCAGCAGCTTCCTAGCGGGAGAGGACCCCAATGAGCAGTTCTTC. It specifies CASSFLAGEDPNEQFF.

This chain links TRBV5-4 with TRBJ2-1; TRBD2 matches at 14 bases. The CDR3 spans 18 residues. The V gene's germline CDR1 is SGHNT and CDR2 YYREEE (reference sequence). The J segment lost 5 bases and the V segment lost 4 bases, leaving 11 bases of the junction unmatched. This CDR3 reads CASSKGTSGSGSHNEQFF. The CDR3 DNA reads TGTGCCAGCAGCAAAGGGACTAGCGGGAGTGGGAGTCACAATGAGCAGTTCTTC.

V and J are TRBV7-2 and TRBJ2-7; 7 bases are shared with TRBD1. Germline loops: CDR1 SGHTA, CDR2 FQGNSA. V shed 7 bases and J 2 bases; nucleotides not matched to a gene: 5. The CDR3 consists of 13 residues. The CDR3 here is CASIRTGTYEQYF. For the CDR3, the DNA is TGTGCCAGCATCCGGACAGGAACCTACGAGCAGTACTTC.

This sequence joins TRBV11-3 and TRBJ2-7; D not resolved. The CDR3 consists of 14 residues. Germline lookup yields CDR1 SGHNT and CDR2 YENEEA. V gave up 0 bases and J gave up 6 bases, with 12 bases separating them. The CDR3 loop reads CASSLDHRKPEQYF. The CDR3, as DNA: TGTGCCAGCAGCTTAGATCATAGAAAGCCCGAGCAGTACTTC.